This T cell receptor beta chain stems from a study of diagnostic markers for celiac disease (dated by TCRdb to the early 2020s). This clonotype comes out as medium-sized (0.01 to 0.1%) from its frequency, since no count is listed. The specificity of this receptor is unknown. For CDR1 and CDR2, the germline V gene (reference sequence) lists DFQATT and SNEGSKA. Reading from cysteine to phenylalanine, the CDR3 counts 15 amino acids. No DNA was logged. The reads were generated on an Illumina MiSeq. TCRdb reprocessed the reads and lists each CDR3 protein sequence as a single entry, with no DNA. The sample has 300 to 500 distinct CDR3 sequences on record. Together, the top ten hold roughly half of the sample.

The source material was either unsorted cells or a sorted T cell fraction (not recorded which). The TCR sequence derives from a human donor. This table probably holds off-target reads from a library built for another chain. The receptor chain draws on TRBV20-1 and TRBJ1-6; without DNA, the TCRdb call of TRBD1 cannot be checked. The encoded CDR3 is CSARVGGRGNSPLHF.